The T cell receptor beta chain described here comes from a study of CD8 T cells in ankylosing spondylitis. The study's findings and limits: Disease-associated clones were CD8+ and fairly uncommon in peripheral blood. Typical of ankylosing spondylitis blood, it appeared, was a TCR beta motif of 7 or 8 highly homologous variants. Clones tied to disease were said to be significantly enriched in matched ankylosing spondylitis synovial fluid.

This clonotype was found a few times. Its antigen is not known. The junction had 9 bases not matched to a gene; V was cut back by 4 bases and J by 9 bases. The germline V gene encodes CDR1 MNHEY and CDR2 SMNVEV (reference sequence). CDR3 length: 16 residues. Quantitative 5'-RACE with molecular barcodes produced the TCR beta libraries. Each CDR3 protein is one row after TCRdb ran MiXCR on the 5' RACE reads. In the table there are 200,000 to 250,000 distinct CDR3 sequences, 18% of which are singletons. The V call is TRBV27, the J call TRBJ2-1; TRBD2 matches at 13 bases. Sample: blood, either unsorted or a sorted T cell fraction (not recorded which). This receptor was taken from a male donor with ankylosing spondylitis. The CDR3 reads CASSSPGTSGVLEQFF. The DNA of the CDR3 is TGTGCCAGCAGTTCCCCCGGGACTAGCGGGGTTCTTGAGCAGTTCTTC.